This T cell receptor beta chain was sequenced for a study of blood T cell repertoires in COVID-19. Study information: T cells, B-cell-depleted T cells, or PBMCs supplied cDNA or gDNA.

Categorization into cohorts depended on clinical history that participants reported. This clone was detected only a few times. V was pared by 6 bases and J by 3 bases, with 5 bases of the junction left unmatched. The germline CDR1 and CDR2 sequences are LNHDA and SQIVND (reference sequence). The CDR3 spans 14 residues. Libraries were prepared by immunoSEQ multiplex PCR; TCRdb keeps only in-frame clonotypes and omits some of them. This table holds 150,000 to 250,000 clones, roughly 84% found once. This TCR was recovered from a man aged 40-55 years who had recovered from COVID-19. Sequencing was done on a sample of PBMCs or T cells enriched from blood (not recorded which). The V and J genes are TRBV19 and TRBJ2-1; 7 nucleotides agree with TRBD1. CDR3 protein: CASRSSGGYNEQFF. The CDR3 DNA reads TGTGCCAGTAGAAGCTCAGGGGGCTACAATGAGCAGTTCTTC.